Listed below are T cell receptor beta chains from one sample, sequenced in a study of PD-1 blockade in classical Hodgkin lymphoma. Produced via immunoSEQ multiplex PCR; TCRdb's table is partial and in-frame only. The sample yields about 33,000 clones, 85% to 95% seen once. The material sequenced was peripheral blood mononuclear cells (PBMCs). All receptors come from a human donor with classical Hodgkin lymphoma. The CDR3 runs from the conserved cysteine through the conserved F or W. A D gene is named only where the DNA matches it firmly. A clone size is listed for some rows: how often the clone was seen (once, few, many), or a class if it is expanded.

clone size | D gene | J gene | V gene | CDR3 DNA | CDR3 protein
. | . | TRBJ1-2 | TRBV6-1 | TGTGCCAGCAGTGTTAAGAACACGGATGGCTACACCTTC | CASSVKNTDGYTF
. | . | TRBJ1-5 | TRBV5-5 | TGTGCCAGCAGCCAAGGGACCAACGGTCAGCCCCAGCATTTT | CASSQGTNGQPQHF
. | . | TRBJ2-5 | TRBV27 | TGTGCCAGCAGTTTACTTTTCGGGGGAGAGACCCAGTACTTC | CASSLLFGGETQYF
once | . | TRBJ1-4 | TRBV19 | TGTGCCTATACCGCCCGTAAGACCGCAACTAATGAAAAACTGTTTTTT | CAYTARKTATNEKLFF
. | TRBD1 | TRBJ1-2 | TRBV2 | TGTGCCAGCCTACAGGGGGCGTATGGCTACACCTTC | CASLQGAYGYTF
. | . | TRBJ1-5 | TRBV2 | TGTGCCAGCAGTGAAGGTGTGGCTGTCAATCAGCCCCAGCATTTT | CASSEGVAVNQPQHF
few | TRBD2 | TRBJ2-1 | TRBV7-9 | TGTGCCAGCAGCTTAATAAAAAGCGGGAGTTTGAATGAGCAGTTCTTC | CASSLIKSGSLNEQFF
. | . | TRBJ1-2 | TRBV7-6 | TGTGCCAGCAGCTTAGCGGAGATTAACTATGGCTACACCTTC | CASSLAEINYGYTF
. | TRBD1 | TRBJ1-1 | TRBV18 | TGTGCCAGCTCACAGGACAGGGGGAGGACTGAAGCTTTCTTT | CASSQDRGRTEAFF
. | . | TRBJ2-5 | TRBV5-6 | TGTGCCAGCAGACAACGGGGCCGCCTTCAGGAGACCCAGTACTTC | CASRQRGRLQETQYF
. | TRBD1 | TRBJ1-2 | TRBV29-1 | TGCAGCGTCCTACAGGGGGCGCGAGATGGCTACACCTTC | CSVLQGARDGYTF
once | TRBD2 | TRBJ2-5 | TRBV7-7 | TGTGCTAGCAGCTTAGCGCAGACTAGCGGGAAGGAGACCCAGTACTTC | CASSLAQTSGKETQYF
. | . | TRBJ1-2 | TRBV5-1 | TGCGCCAGCAGCCCCGTGCCTGGTCAGTATGGCTACACCTTC | CASSPVPGQYGYTF